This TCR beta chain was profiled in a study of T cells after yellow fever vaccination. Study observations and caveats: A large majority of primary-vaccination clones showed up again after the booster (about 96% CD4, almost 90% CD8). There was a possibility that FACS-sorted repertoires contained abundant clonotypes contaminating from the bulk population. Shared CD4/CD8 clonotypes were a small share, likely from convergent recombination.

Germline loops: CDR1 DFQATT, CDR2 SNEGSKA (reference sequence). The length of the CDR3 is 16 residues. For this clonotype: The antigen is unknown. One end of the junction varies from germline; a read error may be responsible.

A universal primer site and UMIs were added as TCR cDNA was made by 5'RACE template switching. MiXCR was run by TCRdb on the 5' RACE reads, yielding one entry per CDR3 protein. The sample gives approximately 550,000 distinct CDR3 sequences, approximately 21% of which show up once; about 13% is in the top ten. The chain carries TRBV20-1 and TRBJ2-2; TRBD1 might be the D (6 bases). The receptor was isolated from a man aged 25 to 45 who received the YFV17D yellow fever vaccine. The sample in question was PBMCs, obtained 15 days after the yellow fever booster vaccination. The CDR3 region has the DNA TGCTGTGCTAGAGGTCCAGGGGCTCGGAGGTCCGGGGAGCTGTTTTTT. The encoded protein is CCARGPGARRSGELFF.